This is a list of T cell receptor beta chains from one sample in a study of blood T cell repertoires in COVID-19. Sequencing used immunoSEQ multiplex PCR; TCRdb keeps in-frame clones, though not all of them. The sample has some 180,000 clones, 70% to 80% seen once. The sample comprised PBMCs or T cells enriched from blood (not recorded which). Source of these receptors: a woman in her 70s in a cohort exposed to, infected with or recovered from COVID-19 (not recorded which). CDR3s include the opening cysteine and the closing phenylalanine or tryptophan. The order of the fields is D gene, V gene, J gene, clone size, CDR3 protein, CDR3 DNA. D genes are given only for firm matches. A row's size may be missing; if present it is once, few, many or a size class.

TRBD1	TRBV29-1	TRBJ2-7	NA	CSVIPGTGKSGYEQYF	TGCAGCGTTATTCCCGGGACAGGGAAATCGGGCTACGAGCAGTACTTC
TRBD1	TRBV6-5	TRBJ1-2	NA	CASSRRTGANYGYTF	TGTGCCAGCAGTCGCCGGACAGGGGCTAACTATGGCTACACCTTC
NA	TRBV3-1/TRBV3-2	TRBJ2-6	NA	CASSHPGSGANVLTF	TGTGCCAGCAGCCACCCCGGCTCTGGGGCCAACGTCCTGACTTTC
NA	TRBV7-6	TRBJ1-5	few	CASSLASGLNQPQHF	TGTGCCAGCAGCTTAGCCTCGGGGTTGAATCAGCCCCAGCATTTT
TRBD2	TRBV7-3	TRBJ2-3	NA	CASSLLAGVGDTQYF	TGTGCCAGCAGCTTACTAGCGGGAGTTGGAGATACGCAGTATTTT
TRBD1	TRBV27	TRBJ1-4	NA	CASSLKGAREKLFF	TGTGCCAGCAGTTTGAAGGGGGCTCGAGAAAAACTGTTTTTT
NA	TRBV12-3/TRBV12-4	TRBJ1-1	NA	CASSPTGNTEAFF	TGTGCCAGCAGCCCCACAGGGAACACTGAAGCTTTCTTT
NA	TRBV7-8	TRBJ2-5	NA	CASSLSLRETQYF	TGTGCCAGCAGCCTTTCCCTGCGAGAGACCCAGTACTTC
NA	TRBV21-1	TRBJ2-3	few	CASSRDFSTDTQYF	TGTGCCAGCAGCCGGGACTTTAGCACAGATACGCAGTATTTT
NA	TRBV28	TRBJ1-1	NA	CASSPTRGGTEAFF	TGTGCCAGCAGTCCTACAAGGGGGGGCACTGAAGCTTTCTTT
NA	TRBV7-9	TRBJ1-2	NA	CASSLIEVNYGYTF	TGTGCCAGCAGCTTAATAGAAGTTAACTATGGCTACACCTTC
NA	TRBV20-1	TRBJ1-1	NA	CSARGNTEAFF	TGCAGTGCTCGCGGGAACACTGAAGCTTTCTTT
NA	TRBV5-1	TRBJ2-1	few	CASSLRFNEQFF	TGCGCCAGCAGCCTGAGGTTCAATGAGCAGTTCTTC
TRBD1	TRBV28	TRBJ2-2	NA	CASSLPGGADGELFF	TGTGCCAGCAGTTTACCAGGGGGCGCAGACGGGGAGCTGTTTTTT
TRBD1	TRBV27	TRBJ1-2	NA	CASSPYPITKRQGYGYTF	TGTGCCAGCAGTCCTTACCCGATCACCAAGAGACAGGGCTATGGCTACACCTTC
NA	TRBV6-5	TRBJ2-7	NA	CASSRYGTLYEQYF	TGTGCCAGCAGCCGGTACGGGACACTCTACGAGCAGTACTTC
NA	TRBV18	TRBJ2-1	few	CASSPPGLAGEEQFF	TGTGCCAGCTCACCACCCGGCTTGGCCGGGGAAGAGCAGTTCTTC
NA	TRBV6-5	TRBJ1-2	NA	CASIERGGRGKGYTF	TGTGCCAGCATCGAACGGGGGGGGCGCGGAAAAGGCTACACCTTC
NA	TRBV4-1	TRBJ2-1	NA	CASSQDQTVSYNEQFF	TGCGCCAGCAGCCAAGATCAAACGGTCTCCTACAATGAGCAGTTCTTC
NA	TRBV6-6	TRBJ1-1	NA	CASTTAARNTEAFF	TGTGCCAGCACCACGGCGGCCCGAAACACTGAAGCTTTCTTT
TRBD2	TRBV18	TRBJ2-1	few	CASSGLAGVGEQFF	TGTGCCAGCTCAGGACTAGCGGGAGTCGGTGAGCAGTTCTTC
TRBD2	TRBV29-1	TRBJ2-3	once	CSVAPPGLAVTDTQYF	TGCAGCGTTGCGCCTCCGGGACTAGCGGTCACAGATACGCAGTATTTT
NA	TRBV4-2	TRBJ1-1	NA	CASSQEAGVETSPGIF	TGTGCCAGCAGCCAAGAGGCAGGGGTGGAAACATCCCCTGGGATCTTT
TRBD2	TRBV7-3	TRBJ2-5	NA	CASSLGGGPQETQYF	TGTGCCAGCAGCTTAGGCGGGGGGCCCCAAGAGACCCAGTACTTC
NA	TRBV10-3	TRBJ1-1	few	CAISGQDRNTEAFF	TGTGCCATCAGTGGACAGGATAGGAACACTGAAGCTTTCTTT
NA	TRBV28	TRBJ2-7	NA	CASSMAATSSYEQYF	TGTGCCAGCAGTATGGCGGCGACTAGCTCCTACGAGCAGTACTTC
TRBD1	TRBV5-6	TRBJ1-1	NA	CASSVGQGDKGTEAFF	TGTGCCAGCAGCGTGGGACAGGGCGATAAGGGGACTGAAGCTTTCTTT
TRBD1	TRBV5-1	TRBJ1-5	NA	CASSTGTGNQPQHF	TGCGCCAGCTCTACCGGGACAGGGAATCAGCCCCAGCATTTT
NA	TRBV6-5	TRBJ1-2	once	CASRDPWGANYGYTF	TGTGCCAGCAGGGACCCCTGGGGGGCTAACTATGGCTACACCTTC
TRBD1	TRBV5-1	TRBJ2-7	NA	CASSSGTGDYEQYF	TGCGCCAGCAGCTCCGGGACAGGGGACTACGAGCAGTACTTC
TRBD2	TRBV10-3	TRBJ2-2	many	CAISTGLGDTGELFF	TGTGCCATCAGTACGGGACTAGGGGACACCGGGGAGCTGTTTTTT
NA	TRBV10-3	TRBJ1-3	NA	CAISESGPQAGNTIYF	TGTGCCATCAGTGAGTCCGGCCCACAGGCTGGAAACACCATATATTTT
TRBD2	TRBV11-2	TRBJ2-2	NA	CASLWTSGRTGELFF	TGTGCCAGTCTGTGGACTAGCGGGAGAACCGGGGAGCTGTTTTTT
NA	TRBV19	TRBJ1-2	NA	CASTLELQGSYGYTF	TGTGCCAGTACCCTCGAACTTCAGGGGAGCTATGGCTACACCTTC
NA	TRBV4-3	TRBJ2-7	NA	CASSPYKGEGPLHEQYF	TGCGCCAGCAGCCCGTACAAGGGGGAGGGACCCCTCCACGAGCAGTACTTC
NA	TRBV12-2	TRBJ2-7	NA	CASRLAPAMRLADTYEQYF	TGTGCAAGTCGCTTAGCCCCCGCGATGAGACTAGCGGACACCTACGAGCAGTACTTC
NA	TRBV30	TRBJ1-2	NA	CAWIGDRGGYTF	TGTGCCTGGATAGGCGATAGGGGTGGCTACACCTTC
TRBD2	TRBV24-1	TRBJ2-5	NA	CATSDLGLAGASGETQYF	TGTGCCACCAGTGATTTGGGGCTAGCGGGAGCCAGCGGGGAGACCCAGTACTTC
TRBD2	TRBV20-1	TRBJ2-7	NA	CSGGGSGEQYF	TGCAGTGGGGGGGGTTCGGGCGAGCAGTACTTC
TRBD2	TRBV9	TRBJ2-2	NA	CASRLAANTGELFF	TGTGCCAGCAGACTAGCGGCGAACACCGGGGAGCTGTTTTTT
NA	TRBV18	TRBJ2-7	NA	CASSPYSGEGGYEQYF	TGTGCCAGCTCACCTTATAGCGGCGAGGGTGGATACGAGCAGTACTTC
NA	TRBV6-5	TRBJ2-2	few	CASSRSGAWELFF	TGTGCCAGCAGTCGGAGTGGGGCCTGGGAGCTGTTTTTT
NA	TRBV6-5	TRBJ1-1	NA	CASSYSGGVNTEAFF	TGTGCCAGCAGTTACTCCGGGGGGGTGAACACTGAAGCTTTCTTT
NA	TRBV6-5	TRBJ2-3	NA	CASRRGVGTDTQYF	TGTGCCAGCAGGCGCGGGGTGGGCACAGATACGCAGTATTTT
TRBD1	TRBV5-8	TRBJ1-5	NA	CASSIRQGPQHF	TGTGCCAGCAGCATTCGACAGGGGCCCCAGCATTTT
NA	TRBV7-3	TRBJ1-4	NA	CASSPTMGVEKLFF	TGTGCCAGCAGCCCCACTATGGGAGTGGAAAAACTGTTTTTT
TRBD2	TRBV28	TRBJ2-1	NA	CASSSLLRSGRVNEQFF	TGTGCCAGCAGTTCACTCTTACGTAGCGGGAGGGTCAATGAGCAGTTCTTC
NA	TRBV14	TRBJ2-1	NA	CASSQGIQGGLVF	TGTGCCAGCAGCCAAGGGATCCAAGGAGGTCTGGTCTTC
NA	TRBV5-6	TRBJ1-3	NA	CASSWGGSEAGNTIYF	TGTGCCAGCAGCTGGGGGGGCAGTGAGGCTGGAAACACCATATATTTT
NA	TRBV21-1	TRBJ2-1	NA	CASSKDRRVAEYNEQFF	TGTGCCAGCAGCAAAGATAGGAGGGTAGCGGAGTACAATGAGCAGTTCTTC
NA	TRBV6-5	TRBJ2-3	NA	CASSYKGSGFSDTQYF	TGTGCCAGCAGTTACAAGGGGTCTGGGTTCTCAGATACGCAGTATTTT
NA	TRBV18	TRBJ1-1	NA	CASSPTNHPNTEAFF	TGTGCCAGCTCACCGACTAATCACCCGAACACTGAAGCTTTCTTT
NA	TRBV6-2/TRBV6-3	TRBJ2-2	NA	CASSYYRSTVGELFF	TGTGCCAGCAGTTATTACAGAAGCACCGTGGGGGAGCTGTTTTTT
TRBD2	TRBV5-1	TRBJ2-1	NA	CASSPATGGSYNEQFF	TGCGCCAGCAGCCCCGCTACGGGAGGATCCTACAATGAGCAGTTCTTC